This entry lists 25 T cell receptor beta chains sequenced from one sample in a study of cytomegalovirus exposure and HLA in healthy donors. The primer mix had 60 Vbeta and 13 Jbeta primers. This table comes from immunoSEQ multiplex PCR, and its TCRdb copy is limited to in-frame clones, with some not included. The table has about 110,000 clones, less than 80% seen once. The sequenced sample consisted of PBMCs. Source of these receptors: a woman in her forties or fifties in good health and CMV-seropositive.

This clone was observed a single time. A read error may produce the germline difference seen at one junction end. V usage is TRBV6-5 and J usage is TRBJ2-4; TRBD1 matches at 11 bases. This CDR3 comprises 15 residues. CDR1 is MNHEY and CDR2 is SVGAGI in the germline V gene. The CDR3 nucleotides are TGTGCCAGCAGCCCCGGACAGGGGGCCGCAAACAGTCAGTACTTC. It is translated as CASSPGQGAANSQYF.

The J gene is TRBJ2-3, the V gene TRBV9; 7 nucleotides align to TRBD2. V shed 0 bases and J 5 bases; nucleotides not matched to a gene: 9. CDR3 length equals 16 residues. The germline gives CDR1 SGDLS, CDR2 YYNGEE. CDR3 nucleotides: TGTGCCAGCAGCGTAGTTGCGGGTCCGGGGGGAGATACGCAGTATTTT. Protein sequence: CASSVVAGPGGDTQYF. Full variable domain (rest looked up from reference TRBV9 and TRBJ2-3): DSGVTQTPKHLITATGQRVTLRCSPRSGDLSVYWYQQSLDQGLQFLIQYYNGEERAKGNILERFSAQQFPDLHSELNLSSLELGDSALYFCASSVVAGPGGDTQYFGPGTRLTVL.

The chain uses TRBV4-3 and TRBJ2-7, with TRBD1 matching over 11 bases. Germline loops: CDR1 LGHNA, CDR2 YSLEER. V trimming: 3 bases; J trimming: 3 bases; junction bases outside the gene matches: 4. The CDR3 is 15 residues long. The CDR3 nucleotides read TGCGCCAGCAGCCAGAGGACAGGGGGCAGCTACGAGCAGTACTTC. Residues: CASSQRTGGSYEQYF.

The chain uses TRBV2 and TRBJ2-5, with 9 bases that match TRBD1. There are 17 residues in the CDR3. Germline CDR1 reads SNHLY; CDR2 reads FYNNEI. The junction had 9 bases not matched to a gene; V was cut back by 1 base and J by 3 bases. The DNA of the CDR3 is TGTGCCAGCAGTGAAGACTTGACAGGGGGTTTAGAAGAGACCCAGTACTTC. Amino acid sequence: CASSEDLTGGLEETQYF.

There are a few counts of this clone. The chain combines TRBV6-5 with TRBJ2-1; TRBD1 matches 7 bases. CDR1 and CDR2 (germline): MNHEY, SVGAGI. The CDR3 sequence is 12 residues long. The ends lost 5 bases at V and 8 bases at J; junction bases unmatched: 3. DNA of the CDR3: TGTGCCAGCAGTCAGACAGGGCATGAGCAGTTCTTC. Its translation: CASSQTGHEQFF.

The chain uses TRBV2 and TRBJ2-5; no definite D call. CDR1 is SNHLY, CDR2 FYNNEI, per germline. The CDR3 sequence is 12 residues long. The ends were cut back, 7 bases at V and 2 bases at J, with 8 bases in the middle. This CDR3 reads CASTVWQETQYF. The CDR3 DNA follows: TGTGCCAGCACAGTTTGGCAAGAGACCCAGTACTTC.

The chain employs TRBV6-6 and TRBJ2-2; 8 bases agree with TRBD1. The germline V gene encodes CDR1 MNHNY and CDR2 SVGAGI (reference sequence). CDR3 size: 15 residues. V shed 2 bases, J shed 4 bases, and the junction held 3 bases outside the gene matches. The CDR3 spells CASSYGGQGTGELFF. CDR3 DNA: TGTGCCAGCAGTTACGGAGGACAGGGCACCGGGGAGCTGTTTTTT.

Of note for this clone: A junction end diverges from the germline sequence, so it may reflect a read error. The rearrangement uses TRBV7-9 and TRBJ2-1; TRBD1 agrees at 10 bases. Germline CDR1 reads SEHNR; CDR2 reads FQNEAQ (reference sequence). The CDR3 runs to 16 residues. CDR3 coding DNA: TGTTCCAGCAGCCCTTTGGACGACAGGGGGCTGCCTGAGCAGTTCTTC. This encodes CSSSPLDDRGLPEQFF. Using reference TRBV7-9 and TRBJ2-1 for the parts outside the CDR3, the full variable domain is DTGVSQNPRHKITKRGQNVTFRCDPISEHNRLYWYRQTLGQGPEFLTYFQNEAQLEKSRLLSDRFSAERPKGSFSTLEIQRTEQGDSAMYLCSSSPLDDRGLPEQFFGPGTRLTVL.

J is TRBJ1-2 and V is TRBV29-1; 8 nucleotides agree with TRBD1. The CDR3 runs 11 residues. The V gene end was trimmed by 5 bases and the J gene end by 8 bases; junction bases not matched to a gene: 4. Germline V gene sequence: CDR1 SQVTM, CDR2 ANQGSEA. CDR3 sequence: CSVQAGGGYTF. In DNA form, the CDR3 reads TGCAGCGTTCAGGCAGGGGGCGGCTACACCTTC.

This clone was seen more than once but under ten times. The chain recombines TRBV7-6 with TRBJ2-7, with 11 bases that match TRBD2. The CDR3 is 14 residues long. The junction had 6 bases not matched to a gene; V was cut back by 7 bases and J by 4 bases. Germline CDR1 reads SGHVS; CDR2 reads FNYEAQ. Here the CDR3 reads CASMQGTSGYEQYF. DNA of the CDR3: TGTGCCAGCATGCAGGGGACTAGCGGTTACGAGCAGTACTTC.

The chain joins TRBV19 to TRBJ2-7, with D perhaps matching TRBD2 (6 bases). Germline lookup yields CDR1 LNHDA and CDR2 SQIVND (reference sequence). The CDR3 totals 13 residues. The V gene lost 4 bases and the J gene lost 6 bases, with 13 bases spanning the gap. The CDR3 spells CASSTGGVSEQYF. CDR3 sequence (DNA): TGTGCCAGTAGTACCGGAGGGGTTAGCGAGCAGTACTTC.

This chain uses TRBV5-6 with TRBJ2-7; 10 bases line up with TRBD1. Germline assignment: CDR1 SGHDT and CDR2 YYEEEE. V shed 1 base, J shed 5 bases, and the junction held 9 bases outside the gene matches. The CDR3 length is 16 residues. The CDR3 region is CASSLPPGQGTHEQYF. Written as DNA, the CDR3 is TGTGCCAGCAGCTTGCCTCCGGGACAGGGGACCCACGAGCAGTACTTC. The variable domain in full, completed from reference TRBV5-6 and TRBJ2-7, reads DAGVTQSPTHLIKTRGQQVTLRCSPKSGHDTVSWYQQALGQGPQFIFQYYEEEERQRGNFPDRFSGHQFPNYSSELNVNALLLGDSALYLCASSLPPGQGTHEQYFGPGTRLTVT.

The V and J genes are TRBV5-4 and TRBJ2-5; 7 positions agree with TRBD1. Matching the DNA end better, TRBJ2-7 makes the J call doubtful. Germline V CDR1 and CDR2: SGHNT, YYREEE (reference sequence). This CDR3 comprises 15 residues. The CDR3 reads CASSPDRNAPYEQYF. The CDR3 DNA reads TGTGCCAGCAGCCCGGACAGGAACGCTCCCTACGAGCAGTACTTC.

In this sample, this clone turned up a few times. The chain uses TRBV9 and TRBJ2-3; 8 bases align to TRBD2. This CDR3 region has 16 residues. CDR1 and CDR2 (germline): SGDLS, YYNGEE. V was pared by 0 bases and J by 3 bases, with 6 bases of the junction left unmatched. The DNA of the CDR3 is TGTGCCAGCAGCGTAGTGGGAGCGGGAGTTACAGATACGCAGTATTTT. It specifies CASSVVGAGVTDTQYF.

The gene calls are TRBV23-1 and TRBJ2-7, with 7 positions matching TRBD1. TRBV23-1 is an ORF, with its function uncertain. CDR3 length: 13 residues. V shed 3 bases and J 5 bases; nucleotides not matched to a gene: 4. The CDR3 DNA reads TGCGCCAGCAGTCATCCACAGGGGAACGAGCAGTACTTC. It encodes CASSHPQGNEQYF.

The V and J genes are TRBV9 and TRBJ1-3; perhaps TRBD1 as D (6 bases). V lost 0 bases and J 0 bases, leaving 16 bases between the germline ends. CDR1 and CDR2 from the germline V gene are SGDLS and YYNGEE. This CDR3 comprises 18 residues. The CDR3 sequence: CASSVDRDPFPSGNTIYF. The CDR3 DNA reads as TGTGCCAGCAGCGTAGACAGGGACCCCTTCCCCTCTGGAAACACCATATATTTT.

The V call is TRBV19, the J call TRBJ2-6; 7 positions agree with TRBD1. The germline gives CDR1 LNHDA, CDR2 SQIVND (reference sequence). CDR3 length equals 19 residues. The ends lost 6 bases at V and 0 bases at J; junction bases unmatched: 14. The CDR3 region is CASREHWGQKSSGANVLTF. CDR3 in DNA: TGTGCCAGTAGGGAGCATTGGGGACAGAAGTCCTCTGGGGCCAACGTCCTGACTTTC.

As DNA, the CDR3 is TGTGCCAGCAGCTCCGGGACTAACCTGGAACCTACCGGGGAGCTGTTTTTT. Translation gives CASSSGTNLEPTGELFF. The V call is TRBV7-9, the J call TRBJ2-2, with 7 bases fitting TRBD2. The CDR3 runs 17 residues. V lost 4 bases and J lost 5; bases outside the gene matches: 13. CDR1 is SEHNR and CDR2 is FQNEAQ in the germline V gene (reference sequence).

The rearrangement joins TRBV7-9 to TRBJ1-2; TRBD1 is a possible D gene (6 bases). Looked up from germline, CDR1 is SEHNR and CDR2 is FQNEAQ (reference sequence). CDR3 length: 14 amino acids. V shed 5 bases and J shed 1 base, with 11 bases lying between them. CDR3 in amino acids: CASSTTGINYGYTF. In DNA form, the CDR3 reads TGTGCCAGCAGCACAACAGGGATTAACTATGGCTACACCTTC.

CDR3 residues: CASSSGTGYSSYNSPLHF. CDR3 coding DNA: TGTGCCAGCAGTTCCGGGACAGGGTATTCGTCCTATAATTCACCCCTCCACTTT. The chain carries TRBV7-9 and TRBJ1-6; 9 bases agree with TRBD1. Germline V CDR1 and CDR2: SEHNR, FQNEAQ (reference sequence). With V trimmed by 6 bases and J by 1 base, 10 bases remained unmatched. The CDR3 length is 18 residues.

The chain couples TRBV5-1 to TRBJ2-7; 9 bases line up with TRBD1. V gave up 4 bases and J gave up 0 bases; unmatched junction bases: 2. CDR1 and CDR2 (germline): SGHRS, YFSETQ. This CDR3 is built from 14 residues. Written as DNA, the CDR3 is TGCGCCAGCAGCCCGGACAGGGGCTCCTACGAGCAGTACTTC. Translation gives CASSPDRGSYEQYF.

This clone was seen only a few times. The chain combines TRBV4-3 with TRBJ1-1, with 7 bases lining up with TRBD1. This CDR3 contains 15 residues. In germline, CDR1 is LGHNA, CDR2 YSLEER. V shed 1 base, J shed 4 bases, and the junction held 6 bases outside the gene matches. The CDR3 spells CASSQATTGITEAFF. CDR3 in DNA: TGCGCCAGCAGCCAAGCCACGACAGGGATCACTGAAGCTTTCTTT.

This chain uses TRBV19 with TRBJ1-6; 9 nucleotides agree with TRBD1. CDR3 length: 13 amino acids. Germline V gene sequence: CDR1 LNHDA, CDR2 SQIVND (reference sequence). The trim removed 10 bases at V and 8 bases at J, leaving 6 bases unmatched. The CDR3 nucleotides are TGTGCCACAGGGGACAGGGTGGATTCACCCCTCCACTTT. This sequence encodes CATGDRVDSPLHF. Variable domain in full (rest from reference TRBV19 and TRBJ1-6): DGGITQSPKYLFRKEGQNVTLSCEQNLNHDAMYWYRQDPGQGLRLIYYSQIVNDFQKGDIAEGYSVSREKKESFPLTVTSAQKNPTAFYLCATGDRVDSPLHFGNGTRLTVT.

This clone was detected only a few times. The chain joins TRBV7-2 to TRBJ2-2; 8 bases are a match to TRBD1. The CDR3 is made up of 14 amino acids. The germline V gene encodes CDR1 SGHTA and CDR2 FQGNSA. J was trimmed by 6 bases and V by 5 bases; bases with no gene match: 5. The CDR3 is CASSVQGVSGELFF. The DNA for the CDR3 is TGTGCCAGCAGCGTACAGGGGGTTTCCGGGGAGCTGTTTTTT.

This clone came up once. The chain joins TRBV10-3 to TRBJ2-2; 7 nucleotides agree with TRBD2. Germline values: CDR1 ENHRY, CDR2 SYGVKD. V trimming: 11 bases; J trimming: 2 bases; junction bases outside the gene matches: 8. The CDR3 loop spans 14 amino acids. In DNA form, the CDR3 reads TGTGCCGGCGGGGGAACCCTTAACACCGGGGAGCTGTTTTTT. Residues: CAGGGTLNTGELFF.